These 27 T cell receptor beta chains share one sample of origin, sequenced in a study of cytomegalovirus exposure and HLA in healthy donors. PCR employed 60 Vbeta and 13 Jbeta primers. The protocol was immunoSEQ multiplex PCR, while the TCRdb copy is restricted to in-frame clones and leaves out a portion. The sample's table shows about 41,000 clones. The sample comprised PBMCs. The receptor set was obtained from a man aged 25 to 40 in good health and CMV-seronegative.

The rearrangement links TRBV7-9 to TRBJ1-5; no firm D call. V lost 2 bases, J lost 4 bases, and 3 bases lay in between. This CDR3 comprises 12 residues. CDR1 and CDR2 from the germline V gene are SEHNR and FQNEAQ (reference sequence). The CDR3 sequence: CASSLPNQPQHF. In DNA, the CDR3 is TGTGCCAGCAGCTTACCAAATCAGCCCCAGCATTTT. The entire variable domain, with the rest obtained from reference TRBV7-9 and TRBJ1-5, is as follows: DTGVSQNPRHKITKRGQNVTFRCDPISEHNRLYWYRQTLGQGPEFLTYFQNEAQLEKSRLLSDRFSAERPKGSFSTLEIQRTEQGDSAMYLCASSLPNQPQHFGDGTRLSIL.

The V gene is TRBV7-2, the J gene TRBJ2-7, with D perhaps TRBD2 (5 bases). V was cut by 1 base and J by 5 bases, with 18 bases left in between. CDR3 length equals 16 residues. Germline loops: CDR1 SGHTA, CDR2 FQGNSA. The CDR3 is CASSLGPAGLRDEQYF. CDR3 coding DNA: TGTGCCAGCAGCTTAGGTCCCGCAGGCTTGAGGGACGAGCAGTACTTC.

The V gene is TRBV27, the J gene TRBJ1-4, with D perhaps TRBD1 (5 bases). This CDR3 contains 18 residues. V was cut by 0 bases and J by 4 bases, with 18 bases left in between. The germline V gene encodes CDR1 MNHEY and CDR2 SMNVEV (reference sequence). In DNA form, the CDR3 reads TGTGCCAGCAGTTTATCGTCAGGGCTTAGGGGCGGTAATGAAAAACTGTTTTTT. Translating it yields CASSLSSGLRGGNEKLFF. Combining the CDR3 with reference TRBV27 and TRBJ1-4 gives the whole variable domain EAQVTQNPRYLITVTGKKLTVTCSQNMNHEYMSWYRQDPGLGLRQIYYSMNVEVTDKGDVPEGYKVSRKEKRNFPLILESPSPNQTSLYFCASSLSSGLRGGNEKLFFGSGTQLSVL.

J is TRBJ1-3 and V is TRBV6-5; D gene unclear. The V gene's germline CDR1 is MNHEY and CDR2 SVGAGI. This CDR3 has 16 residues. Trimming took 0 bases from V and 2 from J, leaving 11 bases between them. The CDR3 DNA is TGTGCCAGCAGTTACTCGCAATCGGGGACTGGAAACACCATATATTTT. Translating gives CASSYSQSGTGNTIYF.

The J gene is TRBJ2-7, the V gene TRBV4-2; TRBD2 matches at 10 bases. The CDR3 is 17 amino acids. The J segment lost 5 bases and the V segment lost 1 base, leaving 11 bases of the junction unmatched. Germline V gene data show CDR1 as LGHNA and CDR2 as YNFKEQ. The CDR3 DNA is TGTGCCAGCAGCCAAGGGATGAAGCGGGAGGGCCCCGACGAGCAGTACTTC. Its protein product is CASSQGMKREGPDEQYF.

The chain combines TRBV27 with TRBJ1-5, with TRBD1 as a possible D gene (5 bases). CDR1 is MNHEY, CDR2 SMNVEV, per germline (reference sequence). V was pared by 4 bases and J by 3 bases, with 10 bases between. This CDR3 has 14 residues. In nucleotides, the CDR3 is TGTGCCAGCAGTTGGGGCAGCCCCAATCAGCCCCAGCATTTT. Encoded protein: CASSWGSPNQPQHF.

This CDR3 reads CASSFQGTGNTIYF. The CDR3 DNA follows: TGTGCCAGCAGCTTCCAGGGCACTGGAAACACCATATATTTT. The rearrangement joins TRBV11-2 to TRBJ1-3, with D perhaps TRBD1 (5 bases). V lost 3 bases and J 2 bases, leaving 8 bases between the germline ends. The CDR3 has 14 amino acids. CDR1 is SGHAT and CDR2 is FQNNGV in the germline V gene.

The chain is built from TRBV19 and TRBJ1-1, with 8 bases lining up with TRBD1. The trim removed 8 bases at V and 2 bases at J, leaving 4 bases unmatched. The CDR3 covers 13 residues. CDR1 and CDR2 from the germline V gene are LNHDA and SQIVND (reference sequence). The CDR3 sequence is CASGDRGNTEAFF. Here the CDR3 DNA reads TGTGCCAGTGGAGACAGGGGTAACACTGAAGCTTTCTTT.

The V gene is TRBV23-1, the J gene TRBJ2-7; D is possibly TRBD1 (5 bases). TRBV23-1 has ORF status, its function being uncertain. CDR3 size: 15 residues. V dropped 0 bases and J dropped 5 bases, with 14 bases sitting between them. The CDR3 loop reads CASSQSSQGYHEQYF. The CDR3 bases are TGCGCCAGCAGTCAATCGAGCCAGGGATACCACGAGCAGTACTTC.

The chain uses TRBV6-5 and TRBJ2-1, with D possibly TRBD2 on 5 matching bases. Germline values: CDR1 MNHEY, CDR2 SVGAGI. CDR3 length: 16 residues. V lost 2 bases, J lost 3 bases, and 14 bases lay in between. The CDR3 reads CASSYVASGSYNEQFF. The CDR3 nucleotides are TGTGCCAGCAGTTACGTGGCGTCGGGGAGCTACAATGAGCAGTTCTTC.

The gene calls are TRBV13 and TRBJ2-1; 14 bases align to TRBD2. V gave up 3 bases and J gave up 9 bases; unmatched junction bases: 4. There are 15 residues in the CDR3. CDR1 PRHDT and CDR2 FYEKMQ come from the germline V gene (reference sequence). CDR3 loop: CASSFGLAGGSEQFF. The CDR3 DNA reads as TGTGCCAGCAGCTTTGGACTAGCGGGAGGTAGTGAGCAGTTCTTC.

The CDR3, as DNA: TGTGCCAGTCGGACAGGGGGCGGCACTGAAGCTTTCTTT. Protein product: CASRTGGGTEAFF. The V and J genes are TRBV5-6 and TRBJ1-1; TRBD1 matches 11 bases. The germline V gene has CDR1 SGHDT and CDR2 YYEEEE. V shed 8 bases and J 4 bases; nucleotides not matched to a gene: 4. The CDR3 consists of 13 residues.

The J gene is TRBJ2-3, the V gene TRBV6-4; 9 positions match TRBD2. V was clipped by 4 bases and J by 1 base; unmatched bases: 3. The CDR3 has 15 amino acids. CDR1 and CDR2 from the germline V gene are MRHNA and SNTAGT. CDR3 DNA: TGTGCCAGCAGTGTGATAGCGGGGGGCACAGATACGCAGTATTTT. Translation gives CASSVIAGGTDTQYF.

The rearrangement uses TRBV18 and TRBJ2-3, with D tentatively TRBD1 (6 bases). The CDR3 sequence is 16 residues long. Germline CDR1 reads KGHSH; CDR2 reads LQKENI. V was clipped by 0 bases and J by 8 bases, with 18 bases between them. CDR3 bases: TGTGCCAGCTCACCACCGTGGTCAGGGGCACAAGGTACGCAGTATTTT. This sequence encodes CASSPPWSGAQGTQYF.

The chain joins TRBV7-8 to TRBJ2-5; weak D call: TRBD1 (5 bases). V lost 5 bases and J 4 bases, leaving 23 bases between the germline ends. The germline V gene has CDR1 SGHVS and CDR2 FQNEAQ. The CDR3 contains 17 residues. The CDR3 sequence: CASSPQTIRTGSETQYF. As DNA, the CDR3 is TGTGCCAGCAGCCCACAAACCATTAGAACAGGTTCAGAGACCCAGTACTTC.

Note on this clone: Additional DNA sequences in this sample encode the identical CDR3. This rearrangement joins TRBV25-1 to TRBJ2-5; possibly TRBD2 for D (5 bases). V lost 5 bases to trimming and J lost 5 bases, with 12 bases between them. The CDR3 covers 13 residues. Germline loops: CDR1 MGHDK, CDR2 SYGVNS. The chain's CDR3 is CASSRRTGETQYF. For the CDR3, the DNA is TGTGCCAGCAGTCGACGGACGGGGGAGACCCAGTACTTC.

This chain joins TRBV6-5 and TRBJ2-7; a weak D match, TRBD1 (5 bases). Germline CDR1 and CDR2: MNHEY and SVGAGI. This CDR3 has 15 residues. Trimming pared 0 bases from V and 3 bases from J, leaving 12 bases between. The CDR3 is CASSYSWSGLYEQYF. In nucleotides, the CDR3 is TGTGCCAGCAGTTACTCATGGTCAGGGCTCTACGAGCAGTACTTC.

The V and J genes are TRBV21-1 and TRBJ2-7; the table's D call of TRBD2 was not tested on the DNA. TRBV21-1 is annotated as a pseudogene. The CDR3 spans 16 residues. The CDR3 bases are TGTGCCAGCAGCCAAGGGACTAGCGGGGAAGATTACGAGCAGTACTTC. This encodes CASSQGTSGEDYEQYF.

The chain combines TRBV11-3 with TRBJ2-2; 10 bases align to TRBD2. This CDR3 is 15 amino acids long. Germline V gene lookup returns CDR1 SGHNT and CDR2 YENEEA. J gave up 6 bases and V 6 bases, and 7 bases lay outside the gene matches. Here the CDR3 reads CASRSSGGPPGELFF. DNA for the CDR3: TGTGCCAGCAGGTCTAGCGGGGGTCCCCCCGGGGAGCTGTTTTTT.

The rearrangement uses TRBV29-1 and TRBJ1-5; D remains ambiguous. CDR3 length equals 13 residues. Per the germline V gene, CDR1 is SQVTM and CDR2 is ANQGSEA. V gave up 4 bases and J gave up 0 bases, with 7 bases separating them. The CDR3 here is CSVAPGSNQPQHF. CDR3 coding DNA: TGCAGCGTTGCACCAGGTAGCAATCAGCCCCAGCATTTT.

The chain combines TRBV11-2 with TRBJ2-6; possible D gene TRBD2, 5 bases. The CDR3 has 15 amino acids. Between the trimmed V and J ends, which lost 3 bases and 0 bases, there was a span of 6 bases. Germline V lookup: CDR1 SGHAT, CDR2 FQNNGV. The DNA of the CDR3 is TGTGCCAGCAGCTTTCGGGGCTCTGGGGCCAACGTCCTGACTTTC. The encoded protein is CASSFRGSGANVLTF.

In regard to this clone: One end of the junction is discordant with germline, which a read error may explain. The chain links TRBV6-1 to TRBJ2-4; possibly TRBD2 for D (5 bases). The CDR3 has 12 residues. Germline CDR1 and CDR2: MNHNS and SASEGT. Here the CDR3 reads CASRPGVTPQSF. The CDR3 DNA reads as TGTGCCAGCAGGCCCGGGGTTACCCCTCAGTCCTTC.

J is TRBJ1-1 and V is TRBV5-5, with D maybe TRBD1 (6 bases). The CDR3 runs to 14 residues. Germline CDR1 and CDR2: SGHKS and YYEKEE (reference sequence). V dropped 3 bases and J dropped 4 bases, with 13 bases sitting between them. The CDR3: CASSSQGGGTEAFF. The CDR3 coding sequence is TGTGCCAGCAGCTCCCAGGGAGGGGGCACTGAAGCTTTCTTT.

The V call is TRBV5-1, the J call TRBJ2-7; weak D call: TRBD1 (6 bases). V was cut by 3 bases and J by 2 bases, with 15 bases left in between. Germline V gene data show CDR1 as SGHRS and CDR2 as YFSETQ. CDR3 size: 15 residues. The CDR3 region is CASSSKPGDTYEQYF. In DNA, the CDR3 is TGCGCCAGCAGCTCTAAACCAGGGGATACCTACGAGCAGTACTTC.

CDR3 region: CATSPWRESTDTQYF. In DNA, the CDR3 is TGTGCCACCAGCCCCTGGCGGGAGAGCACAGATACGCAGTATTTT. The chain couples TRBV15 to TRBJ2-3, with 7 bases aligning to TRBD2. V was clipped by 5 bases and J by 0 bases; unmatched bases: 5. The CDR3 loop spans 15 amino acids. Germline V gene lookup returns CDR1 LNHNV and CDR2 YYDKDF (reference sequence). Together with reference TRBV15 and TRBJ2-3, the CDR3 gives the full variable domain: DAMVIQNPRYQVTQFGKPVTLSCSQTLNHNVMYWYQQKSSQAPKLLFHYYDKDFNNEADTPDNFQSRRPNTSFCFLDIRSPGLGDTAMYLCATSPWRESTDTQYFGPGTRLTVL.

DNA of the CDR3: TGTGCCAGCGCTAACAGGGCTTCCTATGGCTACACCTTC. This encodes CASANRASYGYTF. The rearrangement uses TRBV2 and TRBJ1-2; TRBD1 might be the D (6 bases). This CDR3 has 13 amino acids. Trimming cost V 8 bases and J 4 bases, with 14 bases left between them. CDR1 SNHLY and CDR2 FYNNEI come from the germline V gene.

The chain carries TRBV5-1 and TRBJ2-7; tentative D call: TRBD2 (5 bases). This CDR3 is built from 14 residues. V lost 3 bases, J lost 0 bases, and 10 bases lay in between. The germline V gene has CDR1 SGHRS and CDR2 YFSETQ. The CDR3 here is CASSSTGSSYEQYF. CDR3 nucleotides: TGCGCCAGCAGCTCGACGGGGAGCTCCTACGAGCAGTACTTC.